These 20 T cell receptor beta chains came from one sample sequenced in a study of blood T cell repertoires in COVID-19. Measured with immunoSEQ multiplex PCR; TCRdb has only the in-frame clones, and not every one. The table records approximately 140,000 clones, almost 90% of them present only once. Sequences were obtained from peripheral blood. These receptors all stem from a woman aged 55 to 70 with acute or convalescent COVID-19.

The chain links TRBV6-2 or TRBV6-3 to TRBJ1-5; D ambiguous. The V end lost 2 bases, the J end lost 5 bases, and 4 bases lay between the germline ends. The CDR3 spans 12 residues. CDR1 MNHEY and CDR2 SVGEGT come from the germline V gene. CDR3 in DNA: TGTGCCAGCAGTTACCTTTATCAGCCCCAGCATTTT. Protein sequence: CASSYLYQPQHF.

The J gene is TRBJ1-1, the V gene TRBV4-3; D perhaps matches TRBD1 (5 bases). V lost 0 bases to trimming and J lost 3 bases, with 17 bases between them. CDR3 size: 17 residues. Germline CDR1 reads LGHNA; CDR2 reads YSLEER. In DNA form, the CDR3 reads TGCGCCAGCAGCCAAGATTGGGGGGTGGGTGCGGACACTGAAGCTTTCTTT. Translation gives CASSQDWGVGADTEAFF.

The rearrangement uses TRBV19 and TRBJ1-1; D ambiguous. Germline loops: CDR1 LNHDA, CDR2 SQIVND (reference sequence). Trimming took off 3 bases at V and 7 bases at J, with 12 bases between the two ends. The CDR3 runs 13 residues. Here the CDR3 DNA reads TGTGCCAGTAGTATCTCGCGCGGTTATGAAGCTTTCTTT. This sequence encodes CASSISRGYEAFF.

CDR3: CASSQGTVNQPQHF. CDR3 sequence (DNA): TGTGCCAGCAGCCAAGGGACAGTCAATCAGCCCCAGCATTTT. The chain recombines TRBV3-1 (or the pseudogene TRBV3-2) with TRBJ1-5, with D possibly matching TRBD1 (6 bases). The germline V gene encodes CDR1 LGHDT and CDR2 YNNKEL (reference sequence). V lost 1 base and J lost 3, with 7 bases in between. The length of the CDR3 is 14 residues.

The chain is built from TRBV30 and TRBJ1-2; D is uncertain. The CDR3 length is 15 residues. Per the germline V gene, CDR1 is GTSNPN and CDR2 is SVGIG (reference sequence). V was trimmed by 4 bases and J by 5 bases, leaving 20 bases between them. CDR3: CAWNHEEGAVYGYTF. DNA for the CDR3: TGTGCCTGGAACCACGAGGAGGGCGCGGTTTATGGCTACACCTTC.

This chain uses TRBV6-1 with TRBJ1-1, with D perhaps TRBD1 (5 bases). The CDR3 contains 17 residues. CDR1 and CDR2 (germline): MNHNS, SASEGT. V was cut by 2 bases and J by 0 bases, with 16 bases left in between. The CDR3 DNA sequence: TGTGCCAGCAGTGAAAGCCGCTCGCCAGGGTTGAACACTGAAGCTTTCTTT. Its protein is CASSESRSPGLNTEAFF.

This clone was found a few times. V is TRBV3-1 (or the pseudogene TRBV3-2) and J is TRBJ1-6; TRBD1 aligns across 9 bases. Germline V gene lookup returns CDR1 LGHDT and CDR2 YNNKEL (reference sequence). The CDR3 spans 15 residues. The V gene end was trimmed by 4 bases and the J gene end by 7 bases; junction bases not matched to a gene: 5. In nucleotides, the CDR3 is TGTGCCAGCAGCCCCGGGACAGGGAAAAATTCACCCCTCCACTTT. Translating it yields CASSPGTGKNSPLHF.

The rearrangement joins TRBV19 to TRBJ1-1, with a tentative D call TRBD1 (5 bases). CDR3 length equals 14 residues. Germline V gene data show CDR1 as LNHDA and CDR2 as SQIVND (reference sequence). The V and J ends lost 5 bases and 1 base respectively, with 11 bases between them. Written as DNA, the CDR3 is TGTGCCAGTAGTCCCCAGACAGAGAACACTGAAGCTTTCTTT. Residues: CASSPQTENTEAFF.

The rearrangement links TRBV7-3 to TRBJ2-6, with D uncertain. V was cut by 5 bases and J by 0 bases, with 8 bases left in between. CDR1 SGHTA and CDR2 FQGTGA come from the germline V gene. The length of the CDR3 is 15 residues. CDR3 sequence: CASSPTLSGANVLTF. In nucleotides, the CDR3 is TGTGCCAGCAGCCCTACCCTCTCTGGGGCCAACGTCCTGACTTTC.

This clone was detected only a few times. This chain joins TRBV3-1 (or the pseudogene TRBV3-2) and TRBJ1-1; TRBD1 agrees at 10 bases. CDR1 and CDR2 (germline): LGHDT, YNNKEL (reference sequence). V gave up 4 bases and J gave up 3 bases; unmatched junction bases: 2. The CDR3 contains 14 residues. The chain's CDR3 is CASSPTGGHTEAFF. CDR3 nucleotide sequence: TGTGCCAGCAGCCCGACAGGGGGCCACACTGAAGCTTTCTTT.

The chain carries TRBV30 and TRBJ1-2; no firm D call. This CDR3 is 12 amino acids long. Germline V gives CDR1 GTSNPN, CDR2 SVGIG (reference sequence). V was shortened by 1 base and J by 4 bases, with 7 bases between the two germline ends. This CDR3 reads CAWSGTTYGYTF. The CDR3 DNA follows: TGTGCCTGGAGTGGGACTACCTATGGCTACACCTTC.

The chain joins TRBV9 to TRBJ1-2, with D maybe TRBD1 (5 bases). In germline, CDR1 is SGDLS, CDR2 YYNGEE. The CDR3 is 15 amino acids. Deletions cut 3 bases from V and 4 bases from J, with 16 bases between. CDR3 protein: CASSEGQFFTYGYTF. The DNA of the CDR3 is TGTGCCAGCAGCGAAGGACAATTCTTTACCTATGGCTACACCTTC.

This clone was recorded a few times. CDR3 nucleotide sequence: TGTGCCAGCAGCGCACAGCAGAGGGTAACTGAAGCTTTCTTT. Amino acids: CASSAQQRVTEAFF. The chain carries TRBV9 and TRBJ1-1; D gene unclear. CDR1 and CDR2 from the germline V gene are SGDLS and YYNGEE. This CDR3 spans 14 amino acids. V was trimmed by 3 bases and J by 5 bases, leaving 14 bases between them.

This rearrangement joins TRBV5-4 to TRBJ1-5, with D unclear. V gave up 2 bases and J gave up 1 base, with 10 bases separating them. CDR3 size: 15 residues. Looked up from germline, CDR1 is SGHNT and CDR2 is YYREEE (reference sequence). DNA for the CDR3: TGTGCCAGCAGCTTTATGGAGCCGAGCAATCAGCCCCAGCATTTT. This translates into CASSFMEPSNQPQHF. Looking up the rest from reference TRBV5-4 and TRBJ1-5 gives the full variable domain: ETGVTQSPTHLIKTRGQQVTLRCSSQSGHNTVSWYQQALGQGPQFIFQYYREEENGRGNFPPRFSGLQFPNYSSELNVNALELDDSALYLCASSFMEPSNQPQHFGDGTRLSIL.

The J gene is TRBJ1-2, the V gene TRBV5-1; D gene unclear. The V and J ends lost 1 base and 6 bases respectively, with 7 bases between them. The CDR3 covers 12 residues. Germline V gene data show CDR1 as SGHRS and CDR2 as YFSETQ. DNA of the CDR3: TGCGCCAGCAGCTTGATGTCGGATGGCTACACCTTC. The encoded protein is CASSLMSDGYTF.

The chain is built from TRBV7-8 and TRBJ2-3; 8 bases agree with TRBD1. This CDR3 is built from 15 residues. Unmatched junction bases numbered 12, after V lost 5 bases and J lost 8 bases. Germline-derived CDR1 and CDR2 are SGHVS and FQNEAQ. CDR3 residues: CASSPPGQAFGTQYF. The CDR3 DNA is TGTGCCAGCAGCCCGCCGGGACAGGCTTTTGGTACGCAGTATTTT. The entire variable domain, with the rest obtained from reference TRBV7-8 and TRBJ2-3, is as follows: GAGVSQSPRYKVAKRGQDVALRCDPISGHVSLFWYQQALGQGPEFLTYFQNEAQLDKSGLPSDRFFAERPEGSVSTLKIQRTQQEDSAVYLCASSPPGQAFGTQYFGPGTRLTVL.

The chain couples TRBV4-1 to TRBJ2-3; TRBD2 might be the D (5 bases). The CDR3 sequence is 16 residues long. Trimming removed 3 bases at V and 1 base at J, with 14 bases between. Germline V gives CDR1 MGHRA, CDR2 YSYEKL. CDR3 sequence: CASSHVLRVRTDTQYF. In DNA form, the CDR3 reads TGCGCCAGCAGCCACGTCCTGCGGGTACGCACAGATACGCAGTATTTT.

There are a few counts of this clone. This chain uses TRBV5-6 with TRBJ1-2; perhaps TRBD1 as D (6 bases). The CDR3 runs to 14 residues. Trimming took 5 bases from V and 4 from J, leaving 15 bases between them. The V gene's germline CDR1 is SGHDT and CDR2 YYEEEE. The CDR3 DNA reads TGTGCCAGCAGAAACAGTCCAGGGGCCTATGGCTACACCTTC. It translates to CASRNSPGAYGYTF.

Comment on this clone: Its ends do not fully match the called genes, so a read error is possible. The chain has TRBV2 and TRBJ1-5; possibly TRBD1 for D (6 bases). Per the germline V gene, CDR1 is SNHLY and CDR2 is FYNNEI. This CDR3 is 14 amino acids long. CDR3 loop: CASSQAGGNQPQHF. The CDR3 region has the DNA TGTGCCAGCAGTCAAGCAGGGGGCAATCAGCCCCAGCATTTT. Full variable domain (missing parts from reference TRBV2 and TRBJ1-5): EPEVTQTPSHQVTQMGQEVILRCVPISNHLYFYWYRQILGQKVEFLVSFYNNEISEKSEIFDDQFSVERPDGSNFTLKIRSTKLEDSAMYFCASSQAGGNQPQHFGDGTRLSIL.

The rearrangement uses TRBV19 and TRBJ1-2; 10 positions match TRBD1. CDR3 length equals 14 residues. CDR1 is LNHDA and CDR2 is SQIVND in the germline V gene (reference sequence). J gave up 4 bases and V 6 bases, and 5 bases lay outside the gene matches. CDR3: CASSSGTGVYGYTF. CDR3 coding DNA: TGTGCCAGTAGCTCCGGGACAGGGGTCTATGGCTACACCTTC. The variable domain in full, with the rest retrieved from reference TRBV19 and TRBJ1-2, is DGGITQSPKYLFRKEGQNVTLSCEQNLNHDAMYWYRQDPGQGLRLIYYSQIVNDFQKGDIAEGYSVSREKKESFPLTVTSAQKNPTAFYLCASSSGTGVYGYTFGSGTRLTVV.